The clone carrying this T cell receptor (beta chain) was counted only a few times. The CDR3 length is 13 residues. Germline loops: CDR1 MDHEN, CDR2 SYDVKM. Trimming took 7 bases from V and 0 from J, leaving 10 bases between them. The time point: patch test 1, 2 weeks after DPC sensitization. The treatment is: therapeutic diphenylcyclopropenone sensitization with weekly scalp DPC. This entry belongs to a study of human T cells and chemical hapten exposure. TCRdb reprocessed the RACE reads via MiXCR and lists one record per CDR3 protein. The sample carries 75,000 to 100,000 distinct CDR3 sequences, under 15% recorded once.

The material was whole blood, obtained in connection with sensitization to the hapten diphenylcyclopropenone (DPC). The rearrangement uses TRBV28 and TRBJ2-7; D gene unclear. The receptor's source is a woman aged 40 to 50 with alopecia areata. Some clones in this sample may be carry-over from other donors' samples. As DNA, the CDR3 is TGTGCCAGCACCGGACCTGCCTCCTACGAGCAGTACTTC. It translates to CASTGPASYEQYF.